This note documents a single T cell receptor beta chain sequence. This specimen belongs to a study of blood T cell repertoires in COVID-19. Study background: Samples of COVID-19 (acute and convalescent) were obtained from the United States, Italy and Spain. Nucleic acid was either cDNA or gDNA, and it came from T cells, B-cell-depleted T cells, or PBMCs.

In the original processing: Amplification with reference gene primers provided the estimates of nucleated cell counts. The data were produced by immunoSEQ multiplex PCR, yet TCRdb's version contains in-frame clones alone and is incomplete. For V, J and clone size, that table is used; D and trimming come from the DNA. This sample has about 260,000 clones, with 84% found just once. The ends lost 4 bases at V and 10 bases at J; junction bases unmatched: 9. Germline assignment: CDR1 SGHNT and CDR2 YENEEA. The CDR3 is 14 amino acids. The origin of this receptor is a woman in her 40s who had recovered from COVID-19. This rearrangement joins TRBV11-3 to TRBJ1-4; 7 bases align to TRBD1. The sample consisted of peripheral blood. This CDR3 reads CASSSGGVYGKLFF. CDR3 nucleotide sequence: TGTGCCAGCAGCTCAGGGGGTGTTTATGGAAAACTGTTTTTT.